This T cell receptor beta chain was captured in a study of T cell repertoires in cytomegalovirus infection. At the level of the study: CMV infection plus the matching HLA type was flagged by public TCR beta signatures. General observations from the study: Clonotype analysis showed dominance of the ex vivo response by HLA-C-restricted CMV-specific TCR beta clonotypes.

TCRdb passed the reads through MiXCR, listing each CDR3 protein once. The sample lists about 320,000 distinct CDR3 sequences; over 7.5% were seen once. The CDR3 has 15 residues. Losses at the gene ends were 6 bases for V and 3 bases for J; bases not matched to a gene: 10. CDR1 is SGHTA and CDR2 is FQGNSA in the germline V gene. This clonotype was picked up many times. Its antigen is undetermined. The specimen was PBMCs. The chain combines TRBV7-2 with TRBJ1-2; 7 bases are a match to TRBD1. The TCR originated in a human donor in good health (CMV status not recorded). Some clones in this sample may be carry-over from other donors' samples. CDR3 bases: TGTGCCAGCAGTCGAATCAATACAGGGGACTATGGCTACACCTTC. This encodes CASSRINTGDYGYTF. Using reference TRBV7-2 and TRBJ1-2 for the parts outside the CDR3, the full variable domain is GAGVSQSPSNKVTEKGKDVELRCDPISGHTALYWYRQSLGQGLEFLIYFQGNSAPDKSGLPSDRFSAERTGGSVSTLTIQRTQQEDSAVYLCASSRINTGDYGYTFGSGTRLTVV.